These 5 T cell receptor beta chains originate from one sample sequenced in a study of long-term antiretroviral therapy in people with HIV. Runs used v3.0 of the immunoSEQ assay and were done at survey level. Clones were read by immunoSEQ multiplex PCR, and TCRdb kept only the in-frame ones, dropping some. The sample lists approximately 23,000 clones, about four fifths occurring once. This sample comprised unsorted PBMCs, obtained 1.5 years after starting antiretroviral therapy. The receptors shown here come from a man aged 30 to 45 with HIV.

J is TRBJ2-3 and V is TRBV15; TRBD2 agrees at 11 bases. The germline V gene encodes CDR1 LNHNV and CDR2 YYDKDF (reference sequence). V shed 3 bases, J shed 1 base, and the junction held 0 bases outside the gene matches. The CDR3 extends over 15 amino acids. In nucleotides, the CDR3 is TGTGCCACCAGCAGGACTAGCGGGGGCACAGATACGCAGTATTTT. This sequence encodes CATSRTSGGTDTQYF.

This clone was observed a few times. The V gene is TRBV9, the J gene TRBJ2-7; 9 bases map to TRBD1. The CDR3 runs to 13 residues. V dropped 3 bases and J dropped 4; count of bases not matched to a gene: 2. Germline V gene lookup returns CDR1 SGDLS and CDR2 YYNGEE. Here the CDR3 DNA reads TGTGCCAGCAGCGGAGGACAGGGGTACGAGCAGTACTTC. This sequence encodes CASSGGQGYEQYF.

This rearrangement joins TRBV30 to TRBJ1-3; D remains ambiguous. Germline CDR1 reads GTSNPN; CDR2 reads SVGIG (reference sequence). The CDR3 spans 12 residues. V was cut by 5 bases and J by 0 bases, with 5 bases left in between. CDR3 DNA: TGTGCCTGGGCCCTCTCTGGAAACACCATATATTTT. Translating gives CAWALSGNTIYF.

The chain's CDR3 is CASSPHRQRHYNEQFF. For the CDR3, the DNA is TGCGCCAGCAGCCCGCACCGCCAGAGGCATTACAATGAGCAGTTCTTC. The J gene is TRBJ2-1, the V gene TRBV4-1; D not resolved. V was cut by 4 bases and J by 4 bases, with 17 bases left in between. The CDR3 loop spans 16 amino acids. The V gene's germline CDR1 is MGHRA and CDR2 YSYEKL.

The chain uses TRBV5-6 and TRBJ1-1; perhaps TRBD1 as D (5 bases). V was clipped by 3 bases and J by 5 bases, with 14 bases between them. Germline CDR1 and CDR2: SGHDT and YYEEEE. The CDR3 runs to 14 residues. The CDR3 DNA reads TGTGCCAGCAGCTACCTGACAGTAAATACTGAAGCTTTCTTT. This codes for CASSYLTVNTEAFF.